One sample yielded the 17 T cell receptor beta chains listed below, sequenced in a study of blood T cell repertoires in COVID-19. TCRdb's copy holds only in-frame clones and misses some; the assay was immunoSEQ multiplex PCR. This table holds about 480,000 clones, 85% to 90% found once. Input material: peripheral blood. The source is a woman between 50 and 59 years old with COVID-19, enrolled during active disease.

The rearrangement links TRBV12-3 or TRBV12-4 to TRBJ1-5; possible D gene TRBD1, 5 bases. This CDR3 comprises 13 residues. Between the trimmed V and J ends, which lost 5 bases and 7 bases, there was a span of 12 bases. DNA of the CDR3: TGTGCCAGCAGTCCGACAGCCATACAGCCCCAGCATTTT. Encoded protein: CASSPTAIQPQHF.

This chain joins TRBV30 and TRBJ2-3; D is possibly TRBD2 (6 bases). Looked up from germline, CDR1 is GTSNPN and CDR2 is SVGIG (reference sequence). Trimming pared 4 bases from V and 3 bases from J, leaving 11 bases between. This CDR3 has 13 residues. CDR3 DNA: TGTGCCTGGACCTGGGCGGGGACAGATACGCAGTATTTT. Translated, it gives CAWTWAGTDTQYF. The complete variable domain, with remaining parts taken from reference TRBV30 and TRBJ2-3, reads SQTIHQWPATLVQPVGSPLSLECTVEGTSNPNLYWYRQAAGRGLQLLFYSVGIGQISSEVPQNLSASRPQDRQFILSSKKLLLSDSGFYLCAWTWAGTDTQYFGPGTRLTVL.

This clone appeared a single time. The chain joins TRBV11-2 to TRBJ2-3, with D uncertain. The CDR3 length is 13 residues. Germline assignment: CDR1 SGHAT and CDR2 FQNNGV. Trimming left V 7 bases short and J 6 bases short, with 14 bases between. In DNA form, the CDR3 reads TGTGCCAGCAAGTGGCCCTCCTTGGATACGCAGTATTTT. This encodes CASKWPSLDTQYF.

The chain joins TRBV5-1 to TRBJ1-2; the D gene is possibly TRBD1 (6 bases). CDR1 SGHRS and CDR2 YFSETQ come from the germline V gene. There are 14 residues in the CDR3. Trimming removed 0 bases from V and 4 bases from J, with 10 bases in between. The CDR3 is CASSLDTGTYGYTF. The CDR3 nucleotides read TGCGCCAGCAGCTTGGATACAGGGACCTATGGCTACACCTTC.

J is TRBJ2-7 and V is TRBV19; possibly TRBD2 for D (6 bases). The CDR3 is 16 residues long. Germline CDR1 and CDR2: LNHDA and SQIVND (reference sequence). Trimming took 6 bases from V and 4 from J, leaving 22 bases between them. The CDR3 loop is CASSPFRNGGSYEQYF. DNA of the CDR3: TGTGCCAGTAGCCCCTTTAGAAACGGGGGATCATACGAGCAGTACTTC. Full variable domain (remainder filled in from reference TRBV19 and TRBJ2-7): DGGITQSPKYLFRKEGQNVTLSCEQNLNHDAMYWYRQDPGQGLRLIYYSQIVNDFQKGDIAEGYSVSREKKESFPLTVTSAQKNPTAFYLCASSPFRNGGSYEQYFGPGTRLTVT.

This chain links TRBV6-2 or TRBV6-3 with TRBJ2-5; tentative D call: TRBD2 (5 bases). The V and J ends lost 5 bases and 4 bases respectively, with 14 bases between them. CDR3 length: 14 residues. Germline assignment: CDR1 MNHEY and CDR2 SVGEGT. This chain's CDR3 is CASSPPAERETQYF. CDR3 nucleotides: TGTGCCAGCAGTCCGCCAGCGGAGAGAGAGACCCAGTACTTC.

About this clone itself: Other nucleotide sequences from this sample produce the same CDR3. This rearrangement joins TRBV6-5 to TRBJ1-3; D gene uncertain. Per the germline V gene, CDR1 is MNHEY and CDR2 is SVGAGI. The CDR3 extends over 12 amino acids. V was clipped by 5 bases and J by 4 bases, with 6 bases between them. CDR3 residues: CASSSRGNTIYF. CDR3 sequence (DNA): TGTGCCAGCAGTAGCAGGGGAAACACCATATATTTT.

The J gene is TRBJ1-5, the V gene TRBV12-5, with TRBD1 matching 7 bases. The ends lost 5 bases at V and 5 bases at J; junction bases unmatched: 9. Germline V gene sequence: CDR1 LGHNT, CDR2 FRNRAP. CDR3 length equals 15 residues. CDR3: CASGPGLGGDQPQHF. CDR3 bases: TGTGCTAGTGGTCCCGGGCTAGGGGGCGATCAGCCCCAGCATTTT. The full variable domain, its missing parts supplied by reference TRBV12-5 and TRBJ1-5, is DARVTQTPRHKVTEMGQEVTMRCQPILGHNTVFWYRQTMMQGLELLAYFRNRAPLDDSGMPKDRFSAEMPDATLATLKIQPSEPRDSAVYFCASGPGLGGDQPQHFGDGTRLSIL.

V and J are TRBV28 and TRBJ1-2; 9 bases agree with TRBD1. There are 15 residues in the CDR3. Germline loops: CDR1 MDHEN, CDR2 SYDVKM. The J segment lost 1 base and the V segment lost 2 bases, leaving 2 bases of the junction unmatched. CDR3 in amino acids: CASSLGDRDNYGYTF. CDR3 in DNA: TGTGCCAGCAGTTTAGGGGACAGGGATAACTATGGCTACACCTTC.

V gene TRBV3-1 (or the pseudogene TRBV3-2) combines with J gene TRBJ1-3; no definite D call. Trimming stripped 4 bases from V and 1 base from J, with 20 bases between. The CDR3 totals 18 residues. The germline gives CDR1 LGHDT, CDR2 YNNKEL (reference sequence). The chain's CDR3 is CASSRLGVVRGSGNTIYF. DNA of the CDR3: TGTGCCAGCAGCCGTCTTGGGGTTGTGCGGGGTTCTGGAAACACCATATATTTT.

V usage is TRBV7-3 and J usage is TRBJ2-3; TRBD2 matches at 10 bases. CDR1 is SGHTA and CDR2 is FQGTGA in the germline V gene. This CDR3 is built from 14 residues. J was trimmed by 6 bases and V by 5 bases; bases with no gene match: 5. The CDR3 here is CASSPSGGGDTQYF. CDR3 sequence (DNA): TGTGCCAGCAGCCCCAGCGGGGGGGGTGATACGCAGTATTTT.

Only one count was recorded for this clone. The chain uses TRBV7-6 and TRBJ2-7; the match to TRBD2 covers 12 bases. The germline V gene encodes CDR1 SGHVS and CDR2 FNYEAQ. Germline trimming cut 4 bases from V and 5 bases from J; bases unmatched to any gene: 6. The CDR3 is 15 amino acids. The CDR3 loop reads CASSSLAGGLHEQYF. The CDR3, as DNA: TGTGCCAGCAGCTCACTAGCGGGGGGACTCCACGAGCAGTACTTC.

This chain connects TRBV19 to TRBJ1-2; a weak D match, TRBD1 (6 bases). Germline V gene sequence: CDR1 LNHDA, CDR2 SQIVND (reference sequence). Trimming left V 7 bases short and J 7 bases short, with 16 bases between. The CDR3 totals 13 residues. The chain's CDR3 is CASTGQISGGYTF. CDR3 nucleotides: TGTGCCAGTACAGGACAGATCAGCGGTGGCTACACCTTC.

The rearrangement uses TRBV12-3 or TRBV12-4 and TRBJ1-6; D ambiguous. There are 12 residues in the CDR3. Trimming stripped 7 bases from V and 11 bases from J, with 12 bases between. CDR3 nucleotide sequence: TGTGCCAGCATGTGGGGAGGTCCACCCCTCCACTTT. Protein: CASMWGGPPLHF.

The rearrangement links TRBV28 to TRBJ1-2; 9 bases are a match to TRBD1. In germline, CDR1 is MDHEN, CDR2 SYDVKM. V shed 8 bases, J shed 7 bases, and the junction held 11 bases outside the gene matches. The CDR3 consists of 14 residues. CDR3 nucleotide sequence: TGTGCCAGCGGCACAGGGGGCGGAAGGAGTGGCTACACCTTC. Its protein is CASGTGGGRSGYTF.

The chain is built from TRBV10-3 and TRBJ1-2; D is unresolved. V shed 4 bases and J shed 8 bases, with 14 bases lying between them. This CDR3 has 13 amino acids. Germline V gene sequence: CDR1 ENHRY, CDR2 SYGVKD. The CDR3 nucleotides are TGTGCCATCAGTGGAGGCACCCCTAACGGCTACACCTTC. This codes for CAISGGTPNGYTF.

V usage is TRBV10-2 and J usage is TRBJ1-4, with D tentatively TRBD1 (5 bases). Germline V gene lookup returns CDR1 WSHSY and CDR2 SAAADI. The CDR3 consists of 14 residues. Trimming left V 6 bases short and J 3 bases short, with 11 bases between. Here the CDR3 DNA reads TGCGCCAGCAGCCTGGGGGGGGCTAATGAAAAACTGTTTTTT. Its translation is CASSLGGANEKLFF.